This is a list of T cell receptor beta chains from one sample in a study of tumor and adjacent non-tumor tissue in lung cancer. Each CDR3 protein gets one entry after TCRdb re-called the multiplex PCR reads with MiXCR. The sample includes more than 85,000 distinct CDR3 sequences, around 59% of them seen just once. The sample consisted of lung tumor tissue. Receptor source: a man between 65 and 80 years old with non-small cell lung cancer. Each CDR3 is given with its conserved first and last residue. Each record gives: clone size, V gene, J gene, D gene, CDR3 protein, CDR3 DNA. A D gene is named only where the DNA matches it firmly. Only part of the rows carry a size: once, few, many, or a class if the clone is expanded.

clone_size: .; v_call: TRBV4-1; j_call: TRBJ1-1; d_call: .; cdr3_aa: CSSSQGGLTETFF; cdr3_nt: TGCTCCAGCAGCCAAGGGGGGCTCACTGAAACCTTCTTT
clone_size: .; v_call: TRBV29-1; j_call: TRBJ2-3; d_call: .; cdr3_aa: CSVLSTDMQYF; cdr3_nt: TGCAGCGTCCTATCCACAGATATGCAGTATTTT
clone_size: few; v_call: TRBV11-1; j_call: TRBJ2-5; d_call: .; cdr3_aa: CASSLATGQETQYF; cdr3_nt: TGTGCTAGCAGCTTAGCAACTGGGCAAGAGACCCAGTACTTC
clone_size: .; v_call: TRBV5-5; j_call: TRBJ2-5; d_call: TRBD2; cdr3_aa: CDSCGSAGAQYF; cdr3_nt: TGTGACAGCTGCGGTTCAGCGGGGGCCCAGTACTTC
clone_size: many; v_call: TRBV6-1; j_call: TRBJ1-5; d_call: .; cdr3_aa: CASSGTTISNQPQHF; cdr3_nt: TGTGCCAGCAGCGGGACAACCATTAGCAATCAGCCCCAGCATTTT
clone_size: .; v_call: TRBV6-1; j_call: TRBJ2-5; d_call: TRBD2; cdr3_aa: CASSEWRGSSGETHYF; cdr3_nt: TGTGCCAGCAGTGAGTGGCGGGGGAGCAGCGGAGAGACCCACTACTTC
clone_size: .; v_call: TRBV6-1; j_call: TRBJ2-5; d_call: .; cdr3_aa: CASSDLWERSQETQYF; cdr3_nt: TGTGCCAGCAGTGACTTGTGGGAAAGAAGTCAAGAGACCCAGTACTTC
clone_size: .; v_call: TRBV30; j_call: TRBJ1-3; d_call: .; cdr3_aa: CAWSSGNTIYF; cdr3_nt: TGTGCCTGGAGCTCTGGAAACACCATATATTTT
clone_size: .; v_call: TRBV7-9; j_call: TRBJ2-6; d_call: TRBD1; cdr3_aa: CASSIRTGDPSGANVLTF; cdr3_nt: TGTGCCAGCAGCATCAGGACAGGGGACCCTTCGGGGGCCAACGTCCTGACTTTC
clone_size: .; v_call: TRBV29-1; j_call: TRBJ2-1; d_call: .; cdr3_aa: CSDEDVTSVGEQFF; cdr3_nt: TGCAGTGATGAGGATGTGACTAGTGTTGGTGAGCAGTTCTTC
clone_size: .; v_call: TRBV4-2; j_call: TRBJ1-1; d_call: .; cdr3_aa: CASRQDPEGTEAFF; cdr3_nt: TGTGCCAGCAGGCAAGATCCTGAGGGTACTGAAGCTTTCTTT
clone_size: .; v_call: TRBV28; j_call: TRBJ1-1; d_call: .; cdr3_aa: CVTIQGWDIEAFF; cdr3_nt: TGTGTCACCATACAGGGATGGGACATTGAAGCTTTCTTT
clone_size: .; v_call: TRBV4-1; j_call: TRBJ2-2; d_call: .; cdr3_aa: CSSNKSGHGNTGELFF; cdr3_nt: TGCTCCAGCAACAAGTCCGGACACGGTAACACCGGGGAGCTGTTTTTT
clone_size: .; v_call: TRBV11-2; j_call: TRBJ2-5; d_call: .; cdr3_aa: CASSLGLAGYGTQYF; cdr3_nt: TGTGCCAGCAGCTTAGGACTCGCCGGGTATGGGACCCAGTACTTC
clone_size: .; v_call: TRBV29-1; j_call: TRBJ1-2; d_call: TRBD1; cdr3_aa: CSISTGNYSYTF; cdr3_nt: TGCAGCATATCGACAGGGAACTATAGCTACACCTTC
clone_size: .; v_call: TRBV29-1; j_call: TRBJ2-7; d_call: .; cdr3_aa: CSAMTGPRYDQYF; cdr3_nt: TGCAGCGCGATGACAGGACCCCGCTACGATCAGTACTTC
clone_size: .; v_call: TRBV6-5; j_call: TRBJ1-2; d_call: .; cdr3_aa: CDSRTSTNYGSAF; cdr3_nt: TGTGACAGCAGGACGTCCACTAACTATGGCTCCGCCTTC
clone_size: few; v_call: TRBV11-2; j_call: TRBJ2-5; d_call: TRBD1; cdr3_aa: CASSYTGGRGETQYF; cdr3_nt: TGTGCCAGCAGCTATACAGGGGGCAGAGGGGAGACCCAGTACTTC
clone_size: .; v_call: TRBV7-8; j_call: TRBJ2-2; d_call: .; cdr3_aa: CASSYPGHPNTGELFF; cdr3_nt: TGTGCCAGCAGCTACCCGGGACACCCGAACACCGGGGAGCTGTTTTTT
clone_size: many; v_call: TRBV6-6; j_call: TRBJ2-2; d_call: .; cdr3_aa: CASRLDTGELFF; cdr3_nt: TGTGCCAGCAGACTTGACACCGGGGAGCTGTTTTTT
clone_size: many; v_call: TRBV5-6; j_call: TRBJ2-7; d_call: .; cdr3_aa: CASSLGPAYEQYF; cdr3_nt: TGTGCCAGCAGCTTGGGCCCCGCCTACGAGCAGTACTTC
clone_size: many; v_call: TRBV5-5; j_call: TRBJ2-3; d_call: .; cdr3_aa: CASRGTFLTDTQYF; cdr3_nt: TGTGCCAGCAGGGGGACTTTTCTTACAGATACGCAGTATTTT
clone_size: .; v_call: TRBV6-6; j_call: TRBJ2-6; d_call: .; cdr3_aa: CAGSLTSSVANVLIF; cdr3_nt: TGTGCCGGCAGTCTAACAAGCTCTGTGGCCAACGTCCTGATTTTC
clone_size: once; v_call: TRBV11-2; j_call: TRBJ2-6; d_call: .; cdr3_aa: CVSSLGQGAVANVLTF; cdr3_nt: TGTGTCAGCAGCTTAGGCCAGGGAGCTGTGGCCAACGTCCTGACTTTC
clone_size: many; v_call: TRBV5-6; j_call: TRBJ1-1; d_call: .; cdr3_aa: CASSLSGVNTEAFF; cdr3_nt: TGTGCCAGCAGCTTGTCAGGGGTGAACACTGAAGCTTTCTTT
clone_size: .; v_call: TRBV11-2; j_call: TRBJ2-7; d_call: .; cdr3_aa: CVSSLDLAGDSGRYF; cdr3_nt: TGTGTCAGCAGCTTAGATTTAGCTGGGGACTCCGGTCGGTACTTC
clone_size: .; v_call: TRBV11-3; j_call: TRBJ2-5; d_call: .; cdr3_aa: CAGSPGLRETQYF; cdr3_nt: TGTGCCGGCAGCCCAGGCCTGAGAGAGACCCAGTACTTC
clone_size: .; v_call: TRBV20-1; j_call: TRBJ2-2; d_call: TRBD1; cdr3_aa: CSTQRQGRTGELFF; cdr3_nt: TGCAGTACTCAAAGACAGGGACGGACCGGGGAGCTCTTTTTT
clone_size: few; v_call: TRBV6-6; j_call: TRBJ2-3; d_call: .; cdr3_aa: CASTPGRPRTDTQYF; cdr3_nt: TGTGCCAGCACACCAGGACGGCCCCGCACAGATACGCAGTATTTT
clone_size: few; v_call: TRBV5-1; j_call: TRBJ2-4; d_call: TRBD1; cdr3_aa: CASSSEDRGTNIQYF; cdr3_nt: TGCGCCAGCAGCTCGGAGGACAGGGGTACAAACATTCAGTACTTC
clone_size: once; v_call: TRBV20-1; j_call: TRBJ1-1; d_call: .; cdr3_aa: CRAELNTEAFF; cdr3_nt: TGCAGAGCTGAGTTGAACACTGAAGCTTTCTTT
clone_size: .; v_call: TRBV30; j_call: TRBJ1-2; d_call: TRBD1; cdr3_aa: CAWTGTGVNRYKF; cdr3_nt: TGTGCCTGGACCGGGACAGGGGTGAATCGCTACAAATTC
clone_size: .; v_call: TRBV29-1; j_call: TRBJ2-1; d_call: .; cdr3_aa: CSVLTDSFYNEQSF; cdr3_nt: TGCAGCGTTCTTACCGACAGCTTCTACAATGAACAGTCCTTC
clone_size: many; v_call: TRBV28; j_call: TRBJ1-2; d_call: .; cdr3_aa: CASTMATVIYGYTF; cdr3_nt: TGTGCCAGCACCATGGCCACAGTCATTTATGGCTACACCTTC
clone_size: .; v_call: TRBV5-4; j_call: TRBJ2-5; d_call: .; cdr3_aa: CASSLAQEAQYF; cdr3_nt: TGTGCCAGCAGCTTGGCACAAGAGGCCCAGTACTTC